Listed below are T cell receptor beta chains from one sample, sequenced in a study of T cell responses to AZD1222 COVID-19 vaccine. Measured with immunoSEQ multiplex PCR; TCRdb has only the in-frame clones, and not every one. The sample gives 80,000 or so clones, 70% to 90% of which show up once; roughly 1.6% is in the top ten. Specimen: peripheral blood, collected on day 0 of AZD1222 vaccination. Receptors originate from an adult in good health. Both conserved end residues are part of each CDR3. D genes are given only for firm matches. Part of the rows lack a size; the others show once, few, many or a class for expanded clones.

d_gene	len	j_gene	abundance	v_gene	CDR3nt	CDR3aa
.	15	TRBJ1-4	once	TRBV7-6	TGTGCCAGCAGCTGGGGAGGGGGAGCTAATGAAAAACTGTTTTTT	CASSWGGGANEKLFF
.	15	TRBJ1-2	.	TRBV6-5	TGTGCCAGCAGGCGGGGAGGAAGGGAAGGATATGGCTACACCTTC	CASRRGGREGYGYTF
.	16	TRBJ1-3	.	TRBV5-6	TGTGCCAGCAGCGCCTCTACTGCCCGCTCTGGAAACACCATATATTTT	CASSASTARSGNTIYF
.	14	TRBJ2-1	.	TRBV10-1	TGCGCCAGCAGTGAGGAAGGTGGATACAATGAGCAGTTCTTC	CASSEEGGYNEQFF
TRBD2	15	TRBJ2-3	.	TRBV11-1	TGTGCCAGCAGCCGGGGGACTACTATGGGCGATACGCAGTATTTT	CASSRGTTMGDTQYF
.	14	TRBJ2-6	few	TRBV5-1	TGCGCCAGCAGCTTGATGGCGGGGGCCAACGTCCTGACTTTC	CASSLMAGANVLTF
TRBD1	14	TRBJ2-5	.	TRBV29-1	TGCAGCGCCTCGGGACAGGGGGCACCGGAGACCCAGTACTTC	CSASGQGAPETQYF
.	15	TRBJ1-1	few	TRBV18	TGTGCCAGCTCACCACCTACAGGACGAGGGACTGAAGCTTTCTTT	CASSPPTGRGTEAFF
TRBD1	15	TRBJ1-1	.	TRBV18	TGTGCCAGCTCACAGACAGGGGCCGCCAGGGCTGAAGCTTTCTTT	CASSQTGAARAEAFF
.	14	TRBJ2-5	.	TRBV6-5	TGTGCCAGCACGGACCCCCTCCTTGGGGAGACCCAGTACTTC	CASTDPLLGETQYF
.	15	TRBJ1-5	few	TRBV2	TGTGCCAGCAGTGAAGCGCTTAGGGGGAATCAGCCCCAGCATTTT	CASSEALRGNQPQHF
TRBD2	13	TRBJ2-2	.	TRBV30	TGTGCCTCCCGACTAGCGGGAGGCCGAGAGCTGTTTTTT	CASRLAGGRELFF
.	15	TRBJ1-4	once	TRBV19	TGTGCCAGTAATACAGCCTTTGCCACTAATGAAAAACTGTTTTTT	CASNTAFATNEKLFF
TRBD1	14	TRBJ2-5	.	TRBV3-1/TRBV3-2	TGTGCCAGCAGCCAAGAAGGGGGCGGGGAGACCCAGTACTTC	CASSQEGGGETQYF
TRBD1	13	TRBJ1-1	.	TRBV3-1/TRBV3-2	TGTGCCAGCAGCCAGGGACAGGGGTCTGGAGCTTTCTTT	CASSQGQGSGAFF
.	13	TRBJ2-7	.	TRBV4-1	TGCGCCAGCAGCCAACAGGTCGCCTACGAGCAGTACTTC	CASSQQVAYEQYF
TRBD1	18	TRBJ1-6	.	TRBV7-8	TGTGCCAGCAGCTTAGTTGACAGGGGTGGCTCCTATAATTCACCCCTCCACTTT	CASSLVDRGGSYNSPLHF
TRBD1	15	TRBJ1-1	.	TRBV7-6	TGTGCCAGCAGCCTACACAGGGGTTGGGACACTGAAGCTTTCTTT	CASSLHRGWDTEAFF
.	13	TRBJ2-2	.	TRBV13	TGTGCCAGCAGCTTAGTGGGTGCCGGGGAGCTGTTTTTT	CASSLVGAGELFF